This is a list of T cell receptor beta chains from one sample in a study of glioma-infiltrating T cells after dendritic cell vaccination. Using immunoSEQ multiplex PCR, the repertoire was profiled, and TCRdb retains in-frame clones only, with some absent. The sample lists fewer than 95,000 clones; about 85% were seen once. Sample: blood, taken after dendritic cell vaccination. These receptors were obtained from a human donor with glioblastoma. The CDR3 runs from the conserved cysteine through the conserved F or W. D genes are given only for firm matches. Clone size, where shown, is once, few, many, or a class for clones that have expanded.

j_call,v_call,d_call,clone_size,cdr3_nt,cdr3_aa
TRBJ2-1,TRBV7-9,TRBD1,once,TGTGCCAGCAGCCGGGACAGGGGAATTAACTCCTACAATGAGCAGTTCTTC,CASSRDRGINSYNEQFF
TRBJ2-2,TRBV7-2,NA,NA,TGTGCCAGCAGCTCGGGACTGTCGAACACCGGGGAGCTGTTTTTT,CASSSGLSNTGELFF
TRBJ1-1,TRBV11-3,NA,once,TGTGCCAGCAGCTTAGGCTACGGACAGCTCCCCGGGACTGAAGCTTTCTTT,CASSLGYGQLPGTEAFF
TRBJ2-7,TRBV6-5,NA,NA,TGTGCCAGCAGTTACTCCCGGAGGGGTACCTACGAGCAGTACTTC,CASSYSRRGTYEQYF
TRBJ2-3,TRBV6-1,NA,NA,TGTGCCAGCAGTGAAGGGGGCAGCCACACAGATACGCAGTATTTT,CASSEGGSHTDTQYF
TRBJ1-6,TRBV5-1,NA,NA,TGCGCCAGCAGCAGTCGGACAGACTTCAATTCACCCCTCCACTTT,CASSSRTDFNSPLHF
TRBJ2-1,TRBV29-1,NA,NA,TGCAGCGTCAGGACAGAGTACAATGAGCAGTTCTTC,CSVRTEYNEQFF
TRBJ2-1,TRBV13,TRBD1,NA,TGTGCCAGCAGCTTTCAGGGACAGGGGTACAATGAGCAGTTCTTC,CASSFQGQGYNEQFF
TRBJ2-5,TRBV2,TRBD2,NA,TGTGCCAGCACGCGGACTAGTCAAGAGACCCAGTACTTC,CASTRTSQETQYF
TRBJ1-2,TRBV18,TRBD1,NA,TGTGCCAGCTCGCCGGACAGGGTGGAAGGCTACACCTTC,CASSPDRVEGYTF
TRBJ2-5,TRBV10-3,TRBD2,NA,TGTGCCATCGGAGCGGGAGTGGGGGAGACCCAGTACTTC,CAIGAGVGETQYF
TRBJ2-7,TRBV30,NA,NA,TGTGCCTGGAACGACCCGACAGGAACCTACGAGCAGTACTTC,CAWNDPTGTYEQYF
TRBJ2-3,TRBV5-1,NA,NA,TGCGCCAGCAGCTTGGGGACAGAGAACACAGATACGCAGTATTTT,CASSLGTENTDTQYF
TRBJ1-2,TRBV5-6,NA,NA,TGTGCCAGCAGCTTGGGCACACTGTCTAGCTATGGCTACACCTTC,CASSLGTLSSYGYTF
TRBJ2-7,TRBV5-6,NA,NA,TGTGCCAGCAGCTTGGGGACAGACTACGAGCAGTACTTC,CASSLGTDYEQYF
TRBJ1-1,TRBV15,TRBD1,NA,TGTGCCTCTAACAGGGGGCCTAACACTGAAGCTTTCTTT,CASNRGPNTEAFF
TRBJ1-2,TRBV4-1,TRBD1,NA,TGCGCCAGCAGCCAAGGTCAAGGGGGCATCTATGGCTACACCTTC,CASSQGQGGIYGYTF
TRBJ2-1,TRBV7-7,TRBD1,NA,TGTGCCAGCAGCCTAGGACAGGGGAACTACAATGAGCAGTTCTTC,CASSLGQGNYNEQFF
TRBJ2-3,TRBV11-3,TRBD2,NA,TGTGCCAGCAGTCATCACCTAGCGGGGCGAGGAGATACGCAGTATTTT,CASSHHLAGRGDTQYF
TRBJ2-1,TRBV18,TRBD2,few,TGTGCCAGCTCACCGACTAGCGGGGGGGGTTCCTACAATGAGCAGTTCTTC,CASSPTSGGGSYNEQFF
TRBJ1-2,TRBV14,NA,NA,TGTGCCAGCAGCCAAGATTTAGGCAGGAAGTATGGCTACACCTTC,CASSQDLGRKYGYTF
TRBJ2-7,TRBV19,NA,NA,TGTGCCAGTAGGAGTAGCGGTGCAGGCCACGAGCAGTACTTC,CASRSSGAGHEQYF